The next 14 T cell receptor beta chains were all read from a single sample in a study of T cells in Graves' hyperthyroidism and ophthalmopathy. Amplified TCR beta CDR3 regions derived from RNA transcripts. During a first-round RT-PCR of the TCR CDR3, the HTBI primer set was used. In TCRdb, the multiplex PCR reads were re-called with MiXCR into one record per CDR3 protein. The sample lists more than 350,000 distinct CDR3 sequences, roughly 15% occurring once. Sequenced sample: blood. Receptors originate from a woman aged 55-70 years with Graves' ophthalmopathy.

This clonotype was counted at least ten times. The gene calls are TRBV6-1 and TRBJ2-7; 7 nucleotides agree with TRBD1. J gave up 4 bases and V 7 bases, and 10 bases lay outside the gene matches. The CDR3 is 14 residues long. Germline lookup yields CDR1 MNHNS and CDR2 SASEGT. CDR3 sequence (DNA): TGTGCCAGCATAGCCGGGACAGCTTATTACGAGCAGTACTTC. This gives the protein CASIAGTAYYEQYF.

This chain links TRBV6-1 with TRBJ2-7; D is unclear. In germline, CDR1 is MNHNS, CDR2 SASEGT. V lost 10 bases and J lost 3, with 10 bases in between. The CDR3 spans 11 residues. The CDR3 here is CATTIDYEQYF. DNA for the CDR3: TGTGCCACTACCATCGACTACGAGCAGTACTTC.

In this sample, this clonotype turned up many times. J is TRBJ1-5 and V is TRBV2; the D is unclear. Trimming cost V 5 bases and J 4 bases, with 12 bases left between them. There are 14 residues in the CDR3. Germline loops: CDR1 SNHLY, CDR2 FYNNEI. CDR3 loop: CASSTGRSNQPQHF. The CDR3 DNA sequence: TGTGCCAGCAGTACCGGACGGTCTAATCAGCCCCAGCATTTT.

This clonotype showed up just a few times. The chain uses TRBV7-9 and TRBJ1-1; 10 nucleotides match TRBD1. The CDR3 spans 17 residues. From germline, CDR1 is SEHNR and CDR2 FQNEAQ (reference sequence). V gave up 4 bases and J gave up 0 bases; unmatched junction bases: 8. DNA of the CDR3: TGTGCCAGCAGCTCAAATCCGGGACAGGGGATGAACACTGAAGCTTTCTTT. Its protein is CASSSNPGQGMNTEAFF.

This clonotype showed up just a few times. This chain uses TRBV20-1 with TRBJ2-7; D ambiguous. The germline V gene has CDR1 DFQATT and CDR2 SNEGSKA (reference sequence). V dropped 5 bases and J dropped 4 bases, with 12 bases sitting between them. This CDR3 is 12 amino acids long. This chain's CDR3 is CSAEATAYEQYF. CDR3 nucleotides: TGCAGTGCTGAAGCGACCGCGTACGAGCAGTACTTC.

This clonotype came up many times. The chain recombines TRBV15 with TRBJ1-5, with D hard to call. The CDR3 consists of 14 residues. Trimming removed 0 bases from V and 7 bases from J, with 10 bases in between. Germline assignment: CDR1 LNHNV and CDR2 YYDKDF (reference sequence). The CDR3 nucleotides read TGTGCCACCAGCAGAGAAAGGGTAAACCAGCCCCAGCATTTT. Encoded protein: CATSRERVNQPQHF.

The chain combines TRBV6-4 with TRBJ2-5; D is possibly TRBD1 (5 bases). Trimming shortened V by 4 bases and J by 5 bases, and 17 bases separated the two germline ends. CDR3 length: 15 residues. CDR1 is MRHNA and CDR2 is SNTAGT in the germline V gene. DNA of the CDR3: TGTGCCAGCAGTGGGTGGACACAGGCGGTGGAGACCCAGTACTTC. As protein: CASSGWTQAVETQYF.

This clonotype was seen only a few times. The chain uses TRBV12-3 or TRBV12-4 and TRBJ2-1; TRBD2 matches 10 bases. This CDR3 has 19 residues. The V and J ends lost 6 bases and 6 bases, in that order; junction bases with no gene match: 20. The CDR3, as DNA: TGTGCCAGCAGGGGGGGGGTTAGCGGGAGGCTTCGTAGTCTCAATGAGCAGTTCTTC. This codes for CASRGGVSGRLRSLNEQFF.

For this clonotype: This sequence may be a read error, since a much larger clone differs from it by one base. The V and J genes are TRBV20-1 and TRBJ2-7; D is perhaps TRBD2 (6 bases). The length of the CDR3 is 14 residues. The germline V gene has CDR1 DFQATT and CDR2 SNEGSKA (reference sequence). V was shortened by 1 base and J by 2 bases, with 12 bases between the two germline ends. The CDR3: CSARVSGGPYEQYF. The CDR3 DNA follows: TGCAGTGCTAGAGTGTCCGGGGGACCCTACGAGCAGTACTTC.

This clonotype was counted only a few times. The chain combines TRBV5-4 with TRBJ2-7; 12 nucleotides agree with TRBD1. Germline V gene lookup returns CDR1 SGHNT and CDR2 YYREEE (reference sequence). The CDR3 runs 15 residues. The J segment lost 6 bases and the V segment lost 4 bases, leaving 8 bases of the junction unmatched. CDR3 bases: TGTGCCAGCAGCCTAATCCGGGACAGGGGGCGCGAGCAGTACTTC. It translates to CASSLIRDRGREQYF. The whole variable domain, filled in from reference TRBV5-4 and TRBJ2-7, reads ETGVTQSPTHLIKTRGQQVTLRCSSQSGHNTVSWYQQALGQGPQFIFQYYREEENGRGNFPPRFSGLQFPNYSSELNVNALELDDSALYLCASSLIRDRGREQYFGPGTRLTVT.

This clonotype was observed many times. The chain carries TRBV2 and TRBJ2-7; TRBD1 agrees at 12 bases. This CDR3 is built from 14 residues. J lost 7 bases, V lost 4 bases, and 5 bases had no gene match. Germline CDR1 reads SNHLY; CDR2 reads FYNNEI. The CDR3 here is CASSAGTGGGEQYF. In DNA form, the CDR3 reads TGTGCCAGCAGTGCTGGGACAGGGGGCGGAGAGCAGTACTTC.

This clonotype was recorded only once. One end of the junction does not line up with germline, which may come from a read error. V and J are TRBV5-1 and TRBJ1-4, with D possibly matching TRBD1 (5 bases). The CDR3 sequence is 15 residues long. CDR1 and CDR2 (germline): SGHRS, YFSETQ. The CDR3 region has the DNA TGCGCCAGCAGCTTGGTTGGGGGGATCGGTGAAAAACCGTTTTTT. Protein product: CASSLVGGIGEKPFF. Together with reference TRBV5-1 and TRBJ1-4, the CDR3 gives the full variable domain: KAGVTQTPRYLIKTRGQQVTLSCSPISGHRSVSWYQQTPGQGLQFLFEYFSETQRNKGNFPGRFSGRQFSNSRSEMNVSTLELGDSALYLCASSLVGGIGEKPFFGSGTQLSVL.

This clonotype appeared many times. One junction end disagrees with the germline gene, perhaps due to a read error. The CDR3 DNA reads TGTGCCGGCAGTTCCCGACTAGCGGGAGGCAATGAGCAGTTCTTC. Its protein is CAGSSRLAGGNEQFF. This sequence joins TRBV12-3 or TRBV12-4 and TRBJ2-1; 13 bases line up with TRBD2. CDR3 size: 15 residues.

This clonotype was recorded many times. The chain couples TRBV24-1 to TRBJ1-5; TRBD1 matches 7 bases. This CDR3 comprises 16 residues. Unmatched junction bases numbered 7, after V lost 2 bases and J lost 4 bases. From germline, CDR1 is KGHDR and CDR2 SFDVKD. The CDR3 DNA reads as TGTGCCACCAGTGATTCGCCGGGACAGTTAAATCAGCCCCAGCATTTT. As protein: CATSDSPGQLNQPQHF.